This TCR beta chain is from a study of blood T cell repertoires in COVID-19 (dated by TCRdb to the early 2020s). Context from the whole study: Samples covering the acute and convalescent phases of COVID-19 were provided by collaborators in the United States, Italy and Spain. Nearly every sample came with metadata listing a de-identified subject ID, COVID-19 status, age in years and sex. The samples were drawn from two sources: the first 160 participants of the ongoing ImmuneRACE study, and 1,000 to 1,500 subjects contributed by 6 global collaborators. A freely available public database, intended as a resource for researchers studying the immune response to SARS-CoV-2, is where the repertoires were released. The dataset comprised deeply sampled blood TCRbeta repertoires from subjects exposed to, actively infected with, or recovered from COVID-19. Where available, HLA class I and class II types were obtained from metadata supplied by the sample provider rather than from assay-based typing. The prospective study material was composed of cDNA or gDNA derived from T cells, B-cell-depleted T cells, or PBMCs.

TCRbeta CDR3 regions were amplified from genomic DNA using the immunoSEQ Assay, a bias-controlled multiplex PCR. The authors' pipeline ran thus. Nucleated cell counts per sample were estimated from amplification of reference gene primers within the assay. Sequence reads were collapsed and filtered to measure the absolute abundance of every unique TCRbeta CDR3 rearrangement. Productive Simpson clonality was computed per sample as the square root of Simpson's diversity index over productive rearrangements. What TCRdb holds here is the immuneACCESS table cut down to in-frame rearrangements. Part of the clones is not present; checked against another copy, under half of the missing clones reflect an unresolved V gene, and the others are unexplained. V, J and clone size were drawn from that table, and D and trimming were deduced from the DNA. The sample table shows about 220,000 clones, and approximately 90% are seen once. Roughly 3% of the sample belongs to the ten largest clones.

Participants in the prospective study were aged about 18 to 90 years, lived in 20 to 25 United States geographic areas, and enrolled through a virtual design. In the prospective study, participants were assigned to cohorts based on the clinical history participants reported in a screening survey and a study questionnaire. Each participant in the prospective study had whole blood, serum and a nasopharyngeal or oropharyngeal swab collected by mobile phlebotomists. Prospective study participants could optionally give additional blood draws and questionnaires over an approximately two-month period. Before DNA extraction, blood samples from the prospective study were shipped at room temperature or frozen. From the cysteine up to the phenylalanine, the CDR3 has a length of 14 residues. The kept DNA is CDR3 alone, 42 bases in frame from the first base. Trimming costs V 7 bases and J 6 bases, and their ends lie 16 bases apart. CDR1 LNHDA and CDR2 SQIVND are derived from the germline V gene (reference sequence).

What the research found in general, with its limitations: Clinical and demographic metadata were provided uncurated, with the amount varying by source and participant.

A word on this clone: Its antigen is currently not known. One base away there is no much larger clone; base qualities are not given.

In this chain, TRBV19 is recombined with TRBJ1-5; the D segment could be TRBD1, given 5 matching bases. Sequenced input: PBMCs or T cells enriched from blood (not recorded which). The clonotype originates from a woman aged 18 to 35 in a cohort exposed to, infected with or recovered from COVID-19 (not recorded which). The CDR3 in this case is CASNDIQGGQPQHF. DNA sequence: TGTGCCAGTAATGACATCCAGGGAGGTCAGCCCCAGCATTTT.